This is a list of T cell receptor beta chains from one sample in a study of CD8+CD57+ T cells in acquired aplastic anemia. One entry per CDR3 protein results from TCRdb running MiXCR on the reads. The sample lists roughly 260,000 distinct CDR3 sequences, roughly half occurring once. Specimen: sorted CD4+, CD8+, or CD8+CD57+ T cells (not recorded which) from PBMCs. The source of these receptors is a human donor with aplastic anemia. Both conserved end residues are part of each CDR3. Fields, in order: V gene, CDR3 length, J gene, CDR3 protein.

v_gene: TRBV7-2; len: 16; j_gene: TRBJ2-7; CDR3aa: CASSFKVGVSSYEQYF
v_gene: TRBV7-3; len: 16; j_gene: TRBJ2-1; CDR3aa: CASSWKTSGSFNEQFF
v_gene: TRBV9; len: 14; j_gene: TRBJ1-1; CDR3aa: CASSSTSGGTGAFF
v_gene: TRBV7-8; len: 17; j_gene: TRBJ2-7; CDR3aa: CASSLSGPGQEDYEQYF
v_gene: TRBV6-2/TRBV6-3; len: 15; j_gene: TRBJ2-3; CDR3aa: CASRRGVQATDTQYF
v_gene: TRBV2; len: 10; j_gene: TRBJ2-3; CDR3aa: CASMEDTQYF
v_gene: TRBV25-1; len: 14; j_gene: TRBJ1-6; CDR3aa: CASSDVGAGSPLHF
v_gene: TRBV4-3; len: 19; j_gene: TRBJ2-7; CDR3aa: CASGQGGRGPPTRAYEQYF
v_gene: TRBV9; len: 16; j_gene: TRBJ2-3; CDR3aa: CASSVGADRRTDTQYF
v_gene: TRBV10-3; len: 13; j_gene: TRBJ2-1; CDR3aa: CAIRGTGGNEQFF
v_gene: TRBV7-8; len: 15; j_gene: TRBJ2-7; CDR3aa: CASSFGAGQFGEQYF
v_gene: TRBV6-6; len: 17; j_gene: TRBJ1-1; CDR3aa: CASSSFELTDQNTEAFF
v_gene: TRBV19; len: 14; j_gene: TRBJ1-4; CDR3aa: CASSQDRTGEKLFF
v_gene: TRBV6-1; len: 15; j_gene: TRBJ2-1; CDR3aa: CASSNRSFLGNEQFF
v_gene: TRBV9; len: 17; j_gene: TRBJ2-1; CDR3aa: CASSAYDRDFSYNEQFF
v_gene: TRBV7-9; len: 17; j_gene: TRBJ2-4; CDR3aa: CASSLFPGAKAKNIQYF
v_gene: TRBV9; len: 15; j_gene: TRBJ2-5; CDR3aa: CASSTRLAAQETQYF
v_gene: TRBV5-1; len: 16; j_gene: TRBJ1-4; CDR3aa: CASSEGTGLPNEKPFF
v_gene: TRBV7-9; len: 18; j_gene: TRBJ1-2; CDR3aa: CASSPWDRGIVSDGGYTF
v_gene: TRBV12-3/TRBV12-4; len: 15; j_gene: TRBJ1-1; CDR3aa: CASGLGPGSYNEAFF
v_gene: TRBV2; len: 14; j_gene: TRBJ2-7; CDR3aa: CASRTSGTTYEQYF
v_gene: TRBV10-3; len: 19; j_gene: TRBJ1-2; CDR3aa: CAISESVLRDRRLTYGYTF
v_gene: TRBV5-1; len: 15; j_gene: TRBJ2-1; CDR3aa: CASSPGLAGESEQFF
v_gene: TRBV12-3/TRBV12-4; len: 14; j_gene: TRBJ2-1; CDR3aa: CASSLAGGYAEQFF
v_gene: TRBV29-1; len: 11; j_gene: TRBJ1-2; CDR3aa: CSGSDREGYTF
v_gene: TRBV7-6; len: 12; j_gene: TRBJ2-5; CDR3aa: CASSPAQGTQYF
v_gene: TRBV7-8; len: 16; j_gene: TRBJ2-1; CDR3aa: CASSLIAGGAYNEQFF
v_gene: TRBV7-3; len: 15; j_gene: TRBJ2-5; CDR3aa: CASSSPQGWGETQYF
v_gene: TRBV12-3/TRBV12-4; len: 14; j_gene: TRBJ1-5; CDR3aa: CASSLWEIDQPQHF
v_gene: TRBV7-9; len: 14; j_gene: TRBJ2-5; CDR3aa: CASSPSGREETQYF